A single sample gave rise to the 6 T cell receptor beta chains below, sequenced in a study of shared clonotypes between healthy human individuals. Assay used: immunoSEQ multiplex PCR; TCRdb lists only in-frame clones, some missing. The sample records millions of clones, over 90% being singletons. The sequencing input was naive CD4+ T cells from PBMCs. Documented subset: CD45RA+ positively selected. The receptor source for this set is a young man in good health. Some clones in this sample may be carry-over from other donors' samples.

V is TRBV6-1 and J is TRBJ2-4; 8 bases match TRBD1. Germline CDR1 MNHNS, CDR2 SASEGT. Losses at the gene ends were 4 bases for V and 6 bases for J; bases not matched to a gene: 5. The CDR3 loop spans 14 amino acids. Written as DNA, the CDR3 is TGTGCCAGCAGTGGTACAGGGGGACTAAACATTCAGTACTTC. Its protein product is CASSGTGGLNIQYF.

The chain carries TRBV5-6 and TRBJ2-7; D unclear. The CDR3 loop spans 13 amino acids. Germline CDR1 reads SGHDT; CDR2 reads YYEEEE. Trimming stripped 2 bases from V and 6 bases from J, with 12 bases between. CDR3 bases: TGTGCCAGCAGCTTTGCGTCAGGAGCCGAGCAGTACTTC. Its protein product is CASSFASGAEQYF.

The V and J genes are TRBV25-1 and TRBJ2-7; 8 nucleotides align to TRBD1. The CDR3 extends over 15 amino acids. V shed 1 base and J 0 bases; nucleotides not matched to a gene: 2. Germline V CDR1 and CDR2: MGHDK, SYGVNS. The CDR3 DNA follows: TGTGCCAGCAGTGAATCCACAGGGGGCTCCTACGAGCAGTACTTC. Its protein is CASSESTGGSYEQYF.

The CDR3 sequence is CASSLKTLGNTIYF. CDR3 nucleotides: TGTGCCAGCAGCCTAAAGACCCTTGGAAACACCATATATTTT. The chain carries TRBV7-2 and TRBJ1-3; D is ambiguous. This CDR3 region has 14 residues. Trimming left V 5 bases short and J 3 bases short, with 11 bases between. CDR1 SGHTA and CDR2 FQGNSA come from the germline V gene.

The genes are TRBV7-9 and TRBJ2-7; 11 nucleotides align to TRBD1. CDR1 SEHNR and CDR2 FQNEAQ come from the germline V gene (reference sequence). This CDR3 region has 18 residues. V lost 5 bases and J lost 4; bases outside the gene matches: 16. The CDR3 is CASSLTPGQGAQTYEQYF. DNA of the CDR3: TGTGCCAGCAGCCTCACCCCAGGACAGGGGGCTCAAACTTACGAGCAGTACTTC.

The chain links TRBV7-8 to TRBJ2-5; D possibly corresponds to TRBD2 (6 bases). V dropped 0 bases and J dropped 1 base, with 6 bases sitting between them. The CDR3 contains 14 residues. Germline V gene sequence: CDR1 SGHVS, CDR2 FQNEAQ. The CDR3 region is CASSLATSQETQYF. The CDR3 nucleotides read TGTGCCAGCAGCTTAGCGACTAGCCAAGAGACCCAGTACTTC.